In its sample, the clone carrying this T cell receptor beta chain was seen a few times. The antigen is not known. TCRdb re-called the RACE reads with MiXCR, one entry per CDR3 protein. The repertoire holds roughly 380,000 distinct CDR3 sequences, with less than 6.5% as singletons. Sample time point: pre-sensitization, week 0. Treatment denoted: therapeutic diphenylcyclopropenone sensitization with weekly scalp DPC. Only after blood had been drawn was each patch test applied. This sample is drawn from a study of human T cells and chemical hapten exposure. Study-wide points: Significantly more large CDR3 similarity clusters were formed by expanded TCRs than by controls.

V was trimmed by 4 bases and J by 9 bases, leaving 19 bases between them. Germline CDR1 is DFQATT and CDR2 is SNEGSKA (reference sequence). This CDR3 is built from 14 residues. The sequenced sample was whole blood, obtained in connection with sensitization to the hapten diphenylcyclopropenone (DPC). The chain joins TRBV20-1 to TRBJ1-5; D call uncertain. This clonotype originated in a woman between 50 and 59 years old with alopecia areata. Some clones in this sample may be carry-over from other donors' samples. The CDR3 loop is CSAKAGSPFGPQHF. DNA for the CDR3: TGCAGTGCTAAGGCCGGTAGCCCTTTTGGGCCCCAGCATTTT.